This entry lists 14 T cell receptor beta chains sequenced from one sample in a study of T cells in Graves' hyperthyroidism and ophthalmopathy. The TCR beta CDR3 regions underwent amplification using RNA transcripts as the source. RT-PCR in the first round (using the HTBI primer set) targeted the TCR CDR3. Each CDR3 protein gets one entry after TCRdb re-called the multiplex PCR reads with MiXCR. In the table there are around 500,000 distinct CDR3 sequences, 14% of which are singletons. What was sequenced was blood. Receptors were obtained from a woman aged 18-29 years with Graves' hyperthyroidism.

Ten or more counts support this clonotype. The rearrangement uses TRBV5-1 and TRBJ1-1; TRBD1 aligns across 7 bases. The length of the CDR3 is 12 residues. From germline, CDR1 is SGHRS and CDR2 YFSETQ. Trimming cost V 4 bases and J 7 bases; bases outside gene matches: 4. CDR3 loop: CASSGRDSEAFF. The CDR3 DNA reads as TGCGCCAGCAGCGGTCGGGACAGTGAAGCTTTCTTT.

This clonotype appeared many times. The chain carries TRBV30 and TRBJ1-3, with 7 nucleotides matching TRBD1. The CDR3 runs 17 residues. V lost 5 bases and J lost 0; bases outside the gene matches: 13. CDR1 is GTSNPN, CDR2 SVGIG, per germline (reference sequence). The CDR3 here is CAWANFLRDSSGNTIYF. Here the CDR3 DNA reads TGTGCCTGGGCAAACTTCCTCCGGGACAGCTCTGGAAACACCATATATTTT. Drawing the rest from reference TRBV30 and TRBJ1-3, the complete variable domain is SQTIHQWPATLVQPVGSPLSLECTVEGTSNPNLYWYRQAAGRGLQLLFYSVGIGQISSEVPQNLSASRPQDRQFILSSKKLLLSDSGFYLCAWANFLRDSSGNTIYFGEGSWLTVV.

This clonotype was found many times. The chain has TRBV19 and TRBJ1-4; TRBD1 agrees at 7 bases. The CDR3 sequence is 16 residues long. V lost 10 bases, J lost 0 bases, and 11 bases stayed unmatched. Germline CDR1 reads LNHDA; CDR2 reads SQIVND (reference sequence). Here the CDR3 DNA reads TGTGCCACCGGCCGAGGACAGGCTGCAACTAATGAAAAACTGTTTTTT. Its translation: CATGRGQAATNEKLFF.

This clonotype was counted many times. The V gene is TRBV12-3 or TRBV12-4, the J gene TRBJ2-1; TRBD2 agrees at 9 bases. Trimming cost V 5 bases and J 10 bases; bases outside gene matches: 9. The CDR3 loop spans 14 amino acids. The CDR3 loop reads CASSRTSERGEQFF. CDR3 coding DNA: TGTGCCAGCAGTCGGACTAGCGAGAGGGGGGAGCAGTTCTTC.

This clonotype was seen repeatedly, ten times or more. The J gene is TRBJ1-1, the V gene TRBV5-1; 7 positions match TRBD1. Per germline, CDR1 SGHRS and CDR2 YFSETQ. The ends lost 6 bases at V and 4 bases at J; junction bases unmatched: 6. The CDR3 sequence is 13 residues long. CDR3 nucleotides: TGCGCCAGCAAACAGGGGATGAGCACTGAAGCTTTCTTT. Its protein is CASKQGMSTEAFF.

CDR3 region: CASSQRSGANQPQHF. The CDR3 coding sequence is TGCGCCAGCAGCCAAAGATCGGGGGCAAATCAGCCCCAGCATTTT. The chain combines TRBV4-1 with TRBJ1-5, with D tentatively TRBD1 (6 bases). The CDR3 is made up of 15 amino acids. CDR1 is MGHRA, CDR2 YSYEKL, per germline. Trimming pared 2 bases from V and 4 bases from J, leaving 12 bases between.

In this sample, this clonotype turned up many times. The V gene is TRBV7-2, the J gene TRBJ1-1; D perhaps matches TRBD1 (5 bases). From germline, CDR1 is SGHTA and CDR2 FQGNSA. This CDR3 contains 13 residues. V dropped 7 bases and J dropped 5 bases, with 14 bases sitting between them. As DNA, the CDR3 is TGTGCCAGCACGGGGCAGCGGGGTACTGAAGCTTTCTTT. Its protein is CASTGQRGTEAFF.

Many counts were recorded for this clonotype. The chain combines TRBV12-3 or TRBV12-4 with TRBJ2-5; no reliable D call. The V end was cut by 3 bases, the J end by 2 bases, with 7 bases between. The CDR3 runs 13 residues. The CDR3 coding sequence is TGTGCCAGCAGTTTTGGCAGGCAAGAGACCCAGTACTTC. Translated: CASSFGRQETQYF.

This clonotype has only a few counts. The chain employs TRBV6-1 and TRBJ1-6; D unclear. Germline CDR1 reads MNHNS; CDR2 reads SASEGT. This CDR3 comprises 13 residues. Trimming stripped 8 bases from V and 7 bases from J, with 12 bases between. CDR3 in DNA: TGTGCCAGCTACCGGGCAAGCAATTCACCCCTCCACTTT. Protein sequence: CASYRASNSPLHF.

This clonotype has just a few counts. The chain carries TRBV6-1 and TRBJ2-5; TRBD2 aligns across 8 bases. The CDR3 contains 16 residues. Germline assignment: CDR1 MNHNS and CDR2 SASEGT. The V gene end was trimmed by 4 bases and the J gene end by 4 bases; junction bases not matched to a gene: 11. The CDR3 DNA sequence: TGTGCCAGCAGTGCCACTAGCGGTGGTAGCAGAGAGACCCAGTACTTC. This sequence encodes CASSATSGGSRETQYF.

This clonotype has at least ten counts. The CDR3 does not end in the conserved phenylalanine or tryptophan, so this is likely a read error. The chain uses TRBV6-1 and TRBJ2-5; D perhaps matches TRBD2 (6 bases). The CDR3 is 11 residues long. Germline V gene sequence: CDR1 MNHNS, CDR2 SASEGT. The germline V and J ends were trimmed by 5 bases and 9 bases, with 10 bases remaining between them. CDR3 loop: CASSLRDSQYV. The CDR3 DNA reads TGTGCCAGCAGTCTCCGGGACTCCCAGTACGTC.

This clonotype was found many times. CDR3 nucleotide sequence: TGTGCCACCAGTGCCGGGGGCGCTGGGGCCAACGTCCTGACTTTC. Translating gives CATSAGGAGANVLTF. The V call is TRBV24-1, the J call TRBJ2-6; possibly TRBD1 or TRBD2 for D (6 bases each). CDR3 length: 15 residues. Trimming removed 5 bases at V and 2 bases at J, with 9 bases between. The germline CDR1 and CDR2 sequences are KGHDR and SFDVKD.

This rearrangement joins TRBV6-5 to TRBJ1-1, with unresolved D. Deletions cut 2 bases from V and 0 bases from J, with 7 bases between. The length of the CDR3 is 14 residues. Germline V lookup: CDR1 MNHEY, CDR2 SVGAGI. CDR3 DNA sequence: TGTGCCAGCAGTTACGGCCAGGTGAACACTGAAGCTTTCTTT. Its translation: CASSYGQVNTEAFF.

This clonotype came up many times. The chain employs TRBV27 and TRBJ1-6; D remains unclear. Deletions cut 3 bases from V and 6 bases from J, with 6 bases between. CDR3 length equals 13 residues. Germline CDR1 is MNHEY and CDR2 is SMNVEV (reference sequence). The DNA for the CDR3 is TGTGCCAGCAGTTTTGGCAGTAATTCACCCCTCCACTTT. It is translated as CASSFGSNSPLHF.